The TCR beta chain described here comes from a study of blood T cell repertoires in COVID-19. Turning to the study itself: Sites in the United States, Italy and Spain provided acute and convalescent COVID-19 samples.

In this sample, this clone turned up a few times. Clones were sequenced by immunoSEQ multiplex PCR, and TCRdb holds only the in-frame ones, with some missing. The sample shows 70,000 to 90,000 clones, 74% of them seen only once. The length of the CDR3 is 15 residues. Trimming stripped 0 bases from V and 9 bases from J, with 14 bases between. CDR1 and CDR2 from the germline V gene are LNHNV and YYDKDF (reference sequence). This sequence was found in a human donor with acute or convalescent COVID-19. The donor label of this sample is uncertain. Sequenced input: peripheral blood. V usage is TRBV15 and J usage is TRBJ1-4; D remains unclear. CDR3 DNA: TGTGCCACCAGCAGAGAAGGAGAGCCAAGGCAAAAACTGTTTTTT. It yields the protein CATSREGEPRQKLFF.